This T cell receptor beta chain was recovered during a study of preoperative IRX-2 immunotherapy in early breast cancer. The treatment denotes: preoperative locoregional IRX-2 cytokine immunotherapy. Samples came from a phase Ib trial of preoperative locoregional IRX-2 cytokine immunotherapy. CDR3 length equals 14 residues. Germline V CDR1 and CDR2: SGHRS, YFSETQ. V was pared by 0 bases and J by 7 bases, with 11 bases between. Generated by immunoSEQ multiplex PCR, the TCRdb table keeps only in-frame clones and is missing some. The table includes tens of thousands of clones, about three quarters detected once.

The receptor was isolated from a human donor with breast cancer. This specimen was lymph node tissue, taken after IRX-2 immunotherapy. The genes are TRBV5-1 and TRBJ2-1; either TRBD1 or TRBD2 may supply D (6 bases each). CDR3 DNA: TGCGCCAGCAGCTTGGGGGGGGCGAGGAATGAGCAGTTCTTC. Its translation is CASSLGGARNEQFF.